These 28 T cell receptor beta chains originate from one sample sequenced in a study of blood T cell repertoires in COVID-19 (dated by TCRdb to the early 2020s). Library creation used the immunoSEQ multiplex PCR assay. Drawn from immuneACCESS, this table holds only the in-frame rearrangements with V and J called that TCRdb kept. Clones are partly lost; checked studies trace under half to an unresolved V gene and leave the rest unexplained. This sample lists 150,000 to 200,000 clones; over 70% were detected once. Jointly, the top ten make up 8% to 9.5% of the sample. Specimen: peripheral blood. These receptors originate from a woman of 80 years or more with active or convalescent COVID-19.

This chain uses TRBV7-8 with TRBJ1-3, with a weak D call TRBD1 (6 bases). V shed 5 bases and J shed 4 bases, with 15 bases lying between them. This CDR3 spans 15 amino acids. Per the germline V gene, CDR1 is SGHVS and CDR2 is FQNEAQ. CDR3 in amino acids: CASSLTAGTGNTIYF. The CDR3 nucleotides read TGTGCCAGCAGCCTCACCGCAGGGACAGGAAACACCATATATTTT. Full variable domain (missing parts from reference TRBV7-8 and TRBJ1-3): GAGVSQSPRYKVAKRGQDVALRCDPISGHVSLFWYQQALGQGPEFLTYFQNEAQLDKSGLPSDRFFAERPEGSVSTLKIQRTQQEDSAVYLCASSLTAGTGNTIYFGEGSWLTVV.

The V and J genes are TRBV27 and TRBJ1-1; 7 bases are a match to TRBD1. This CDR3 has 14 amino acids. V dropped 3 bases and J dropped 6; count of bases not matched to a gene: 7. Germline-derived CDR1 and CDR2 are MNHEY and SMNVEV (reference sequence). The CDR3 sequence is CASSFSDRVSEAFF. The CDR3 region has the DNA TGTGCCAGCAGTTTTTCCGACAGGGTATCTGAAGCTTTCTTT.

The J gene is TRBJ1-6, the V gene TRBV19, with 7 positions matching TRBD1. The germline gives CDR1 LNHDA, CDR2 SQIVND (reference sequence). The CDR3 length is 14 residues. Losses at the gene ends were 4 bases for V and 9 bases for J; bases not matched to a gene: 6. The CDR3 reads CASSTAGGSSPLHF. The CDR3 bases are TGTGCCAGTAGTACGGCAGGGGGGAGTTCACCCCTCCACTTT.

The gene calls are TRBV2 and TRBJ2-7; D perhaps matches TRBD2 (5 bases). The CDR3 runs 13 residues. The germline gives CDR1 SNHLY, CDR2 FYNNEI. The V end was cut by 7 bases, the J end by 2 bases, with 12 bases between. The CDR3 protein is CASKRDGTYEQYF. CDR3 DNA sequence: TGTGCCAGCAAGAGGGATGGCACCTACGAGCAGTACTTC.

This chain connects TRBV4-3 to TRBJ1-3; D is undetermined. V was shortened by 5 bases and J by 1 base, with 9 bases between the two germline ends. Germline assignment: CDR1 LGHNA and CDR2 YSLEER. The CDR3 loop spans 14 amino acids. CDR3 sequence: CASSNGGSGNTIYF. DNA for the CDR3: TGCGCCAGCAGCAACGGAGGTTCTGGAAACACCATATATTTT.

The chain uses TRBV25-1 and TRBJ2-1, with TRBD2 identical over 7 bases. Germline CDR1 reads MGHDK; CDR2 reads SYGVNS. The V segment lost 6 bases and the J segment 0 bases; nucleotides outside the gene matches: 11. This CDR3 region has 17 residues. CDR3 DNA sequence: TGTGCCAGCAGAGTGGGGGGGGGATACAGCTCCTACAATGAGCAGTTCTTC. Translating gives CASRVGGGYSSYNEQFF.

V usage is TRBV5-1 and J usage is TRBJ2-2; D possibly corresponds to TRBD1 (6 bases). The ends were cut back, 4 bases at V and 2 bases at J, with 18 bases in the middle. Germline loops: CDR1 SGHRS, CDR2 YFSETQ. The CDR3 consists of 17 residues. The CDR3, as DNA: TGCGCCAGCAGCCTGACCGGGCAGGGGATTAACACCGGGGAGCTGTTTTTT. Its translation is CASSLTGQGINTGELFF.

The chain couples TRBV25-1 to TRBJ2-5; a weak D match, TRBD2 (5 bases). Germline V gene lookup returns CDR1 MGHDK and CDR2 SYGVNS. This CDR3 contains 13 residues. V gave up 4 bases and J gave up 0 bases, with 6 bases separating them. The CDR3 here is CASSVAHQETQYF. The CDR3 DNA reads TGTGCCAGCAGTGTAGCGCACCAAGAGACCCAGTACTTC.

The V gene is TRBV4-2, the J gene TRBJ2-3; no firm D call. The CDR3 has 16 residues. CDR1 is LGHNA and CDR2 is YNFKEQ in the germline V gene. With 0 bases removed from V and 1 base from J, the gap between germline ends came to 11 bases. The CDR3 DNA reads as TGTGCCAGCAGCCAAGATTGGGCATCTGGCACAGATACGCAGTATTTT. Protein product: CASSQDWASGTDTQYF.

This sequence joins TRBV12-5 and TRBJ2-5; possible D gene TRBD2, 6 bases. CDR1 is LGHNT, CDR2 FRNRAP, per germline. The V gene lost 5 bases and the J gene lost 7 bases, with 14 bases spanning the gap. The CDR3 spans 13 residues. The CDR3 sequence: CASGRGSPGTQYF. The CDR3 nucleotides read TGTGCTAGTGGTCGGGGGTCCCCGGGGACCCAGTACTTC.

This chain joins TRBV28 and TRBJ1-1; 9 bases map to TRBD1. The ends lost 1 base at V and 5 bases at J; junction bases unmatched: 5. This CDR3 spans 15 amino acids. Germline V gene data show CDR1 as MDHEN and CDR2 as SYDVKM. The chain's CDR3 is CASSLLGTGLTEAFF. The CDR3 nucleotides are TGTGCCAGCAGTTTATTAGGGACAGGGTTGACTGAAGCTTTCTTT.

This sequence joins TRBV5-1 and TRBJ2-5, with 7 bases aligning to TRBD2. The CDR3 totals 14 residues. Trimming at V came to 7 bases and at J to 2 bases, leaving 8 bases not matched to a gene. Germline loops: CDR1 SGHRS, CDR2 YFSETQ. CDR3 residues: CASRVRGEQETQYF. Written as DNA, the CDR3 is TGCGCCAGCCGGGTACGGGGGGAACAAGAGACCCAGTACTTC.

The chain joins TRBV19 to TRBJ1-5; D is undetermined. Trimming shortened V by 3 bases and J by 7 bases, and 10 bases separated the two germline ends. This CDR3 has 13 residues. Germline CDR1 and CDR2: LNHDA and SQIVND (reference sequence). CDR3 nucleotide sequence: TGTGCCAGTAGTATTGCGGGAATACAGCCCCAGCATTTT. Translating gives CASSIAGIQPQHF. The variable domain in full, completed from reference TRBV19 and TRBJ1-5, reads DGGITQSPKYLFRKEGQNVTLSCEQNLNHDAMYWYRQDPGQGLRLIYYSQIVNDFQKGDIAEGYSVSREKKESFPLTVTSAQKNPTAFYLCASSIAGIQPQHFGDGTRLSIL.

The genes are TRBV7-9 and TRBJ1-2; 7 bases map to TRBD1. CDR1 and CDR2 from the germline V gene are SEHNR and FQNEAQ (reference sequence). With 8 bases clipped from V and 8 bases from J, the junction kept 11 bases outside the gene matches. The CDR3 consists of 13 residues. The chain's CDR3 is CASASLTGVGYTF. The CDR3 nucleotides are TGTGCCAGCGCCTCCCTTACAGGGGTGGGCTACACCTTC. Full variable domain (missing parts from reference TRBV7-9 and TRBJ1-2): DTGVSQNPRHKITKRGQNVTFRCDPISEHNRLYWYRQTLGQGPEFLTYFQNEAQLEKSRLLSDRFSAERPKGSFSTLEIQRTEQGDSAMYLCASASLTGVGYTFGSGTRLTVV.

The genes are TRBV27 and TRBJ2-2; D gene unclear. V shed 2 bases and J shed 5 bases, with 6 bases lying between them. CDR1 MNHEY and CDR2 SMNVEV come from the germline V gene (reference sequence). The CDR3 has 13 amino acids. CDR3 DNA: TGTGCCAGCAGTTTACAAGCAACCGGGGAGCTGTTTTTT. This codes for CASSLQATGELFF.

The V gene is TRBV6-5, the J gene TRBJ1-1; TRBD1 is a possible D gene (6 bases). V lost 6 bases, J lost 1 base, and 12 bases lay in between. The CDR3 runs 14 residues. Germline-derived CDR1 and CDR2 are MNHEY and SVGAGI. DNA of the CDR3: TGTGCCAGCAGAACAGGGTTGGGGAACACTGAAGCTTTCTTT. Protein sequence: CASRTGLGNTEAFF.

This chain links TRBV5-6 with TRBJ1-2, with D perhaps matching TRBD1 (5 bases). CDR3 length equals 13 residues. V lost 5 bases to trimming and J lost 1 base, with 9 bases between them. CDR1 SGHDT and CDR2 YYEEEE come from the germline V gene. The CDR3, as DNA: TGTGCCAGCAGTCGGGGGGGTAACTATGGCTACACCTTC. It yields the protein CASSRGGNYGYTF. Full variable domain (missing parts from reference TRBV5-6 and TRBJ1-2): DAGVTQSPTHLIKTRGQQVTLRCSPKSGHDTVSWYQQALGQGPQFIFQYYEEEERQRGNFPDRFSGHQFPNYSSELNVNALLLGDSALYLCASSRGGNYGYTFGSGTRLTVV.

The V call is TRBV6-1, the J call TRBJ1-5; 7 positions agree with TRBD1. Per the germline V gene, CDR1 is MNHNS and CDR2 is SASEGT. The CDR3 runs 20 residues. Trimming removed 2 bases from V and 9 bases from J; junction bases left unmatched: 25. The CDR3 DNA is TGTGCCAGCAGTGAAAGGGAGAGGGGGCGGAATACAGCACCACAGCGGCCCCAGCATTTT. Amino acid sequence: CASSERERGRNTAPQRPQHF.

This clone was seen once. This chain links TRBV7-9 with TRBJ2-1; no clear D gene. Per the germline V gene, CDR1 is SEHNR and CDR2 is FQNEAQ (reference sequence). This CDR3 contains 17 residues. V was trimmed by 1 base and J by 0 bases, leaving 13 bases between them. CDR3 nucleotide sequence: TGTGCCAGCAGCTTAGGGGCCCAATTATTCTCCTACAATGAGCAGTTCTTC. Residues: CASSLGAQLFSYNEQFF.

V usage is TRBV5-1 and J usage is TRBJ2-7; 11 nucleotides line up with TRBD1. CDR3 length: 16 residues. The V and J ends lost 2 bases and 5 bases, in that order; junction bases with no gene match: 9. Germline V lookup: CDR1 SGHRS, CDR2 YFSETQ. The CDR3 region has the DNA TGCGCCAGCAGCTTCTCAGGGACAGGGGGATTTAACGAGCAGTACTTC. Translating gives CASSFSGTGGFNEQYF.

The chain recombines TRBV7-2 with TRBJ2-3, with a tentative D call TRBD1 (6 bases). This CDR3 spans 14 amino acids. The V gene's germline CDR1 is SGHTA and CDR2 FQGNSA. V gave up 3 bases and J gave up 4 bases, with 11 bases separating them. The CDR3, as DNA: TGTGCCAGCAGCTTCCAGGGGATCGCAGATACGCAGTATTTT. Its translation: CASSFQGIADTQYF.

This clone was recorded a few times. CDR3 region: CAIEDTSGNTIYF. In DNA form, the CDR3 reads TGTGCCATTGAGGACACCTCTGGAAACACCATATATTTT. The genes are TRBV19 and TRBJ1-3; tentative D call: TRBD1 (5 bases). The CDR3 length is 13 residues. The germline gives CDR1 LNHDA, CDR2 SQIVND (reference sequence). The germline V and J ends were trimmed by 10 bases and 0 bases, with 10 bases remaining between them. Looking up the rest from reference TRBV19 and TRBJ1-3 gives the full variable domain: DGGITQSPKYLFRKEGQNVTLSCEQNLNHDAMYWYRQDPGQGLRLIYYSQIVNDFQKGDIAEGYSVSREKKESFPLTVTSAQKNPTAFYLCAIEDTSGNTIYFGEGSWLTVV.

This chain connects TRBV10-3 to TRBJ1-2, with 9 positions matching TRBD1. The trim removed 0 bases at V and 6 bases at J, leaving 5 bases unmatched. This CDR3 region has 15 residues. Germline CDR1 ENHRY, CDR2 SYGVKD. The CDR3 loop is CAISESPTGGDGYTF. The CDR3 nucleotides are TGTGCCATCAGTGAGTCTCCGACAGGGGGGGATGGCTACACCTTC.

As concerns this clone: Other DNA variants within this sample encode the same CDR3. V and J are TRBV11-2 and TRBJ1-2; 9 nucleotides align to TRBD1. V shed 2 bases, J shed 5 bases, and the junction held 3 bases outside the gene matches. The V gene's germline CDR1 is SGHAT and CDR2 FQNNGV. CDR3 length: 14 residues. CDR3: CASSLTGGNYGYTF. In nucleotides, the CDR3 is TGTGCCAGCAGCTTAACAGGGGGCAATTATGGCTACACCTTC.

This sequence joins TRBV19 and TRBJ1-6; 7 bases match TRBD1. The CDR3 extends over 15 amino acids. The J segment lost 10 bases and the V segment lost 3 bases, leaving 9 bases of the junction unmatched. Germline CDR1 and CDR2: LNHDA and SQIVND (reference sequence). In DNA form, the CDR3 reads TGTGCCAGTAGTATGCTCGAGGGGGCCCGGTCACCCCTCCACTTT. It yields the protein CASSMLEGARSPLHF.

J is TRBJ2-2 and V is TRBV12-3 or TRBV12-4, with TRBD1 matching over 8 bases. The ends lost 6 bases at V and 6 bases at J; junction bases unmatched: 3. The length of the CDR3 is 13 residues. CDR3 region: CASRLQGAGELFF. The CDR3, as DNA: TGTGCCAGCAGGTTACAGGGGGCCGGGGAGCTGTTTTTT.

As DNA, the CDR3 is TGTGCCAGCAGCGCCCCCGGGACAGCAAATGAAAAACTGTTTTTT. Translating gives CASSAPGTANEKLFF. The chain recombines TRBV11-2 with TRBJ1-4; 7 positions agree with TRBD1. The CDR3 consists of 15 residues. Per germline, CDR1 SGHAT and CDR2 FQNNGV. Germline trimming cut 5 bases from V and 5 bases from J; bases unmatched to any gene: 8.

V is TRBV10-2 and J is TRBJ2-3, with D unresolved. Trimming took 5 bases from V and 0 from J, leaving 3 bases between them. Germline CDR1 reads WSHSY; CDR2 reads SAAADI. The CDR3 runs to 12 residues. This CDR3 is CASSPSTDTQYF. The DNA for the CDR3 is TGCGCCAGCAGTCCAAGCACAGATACGCAGTATTTT.